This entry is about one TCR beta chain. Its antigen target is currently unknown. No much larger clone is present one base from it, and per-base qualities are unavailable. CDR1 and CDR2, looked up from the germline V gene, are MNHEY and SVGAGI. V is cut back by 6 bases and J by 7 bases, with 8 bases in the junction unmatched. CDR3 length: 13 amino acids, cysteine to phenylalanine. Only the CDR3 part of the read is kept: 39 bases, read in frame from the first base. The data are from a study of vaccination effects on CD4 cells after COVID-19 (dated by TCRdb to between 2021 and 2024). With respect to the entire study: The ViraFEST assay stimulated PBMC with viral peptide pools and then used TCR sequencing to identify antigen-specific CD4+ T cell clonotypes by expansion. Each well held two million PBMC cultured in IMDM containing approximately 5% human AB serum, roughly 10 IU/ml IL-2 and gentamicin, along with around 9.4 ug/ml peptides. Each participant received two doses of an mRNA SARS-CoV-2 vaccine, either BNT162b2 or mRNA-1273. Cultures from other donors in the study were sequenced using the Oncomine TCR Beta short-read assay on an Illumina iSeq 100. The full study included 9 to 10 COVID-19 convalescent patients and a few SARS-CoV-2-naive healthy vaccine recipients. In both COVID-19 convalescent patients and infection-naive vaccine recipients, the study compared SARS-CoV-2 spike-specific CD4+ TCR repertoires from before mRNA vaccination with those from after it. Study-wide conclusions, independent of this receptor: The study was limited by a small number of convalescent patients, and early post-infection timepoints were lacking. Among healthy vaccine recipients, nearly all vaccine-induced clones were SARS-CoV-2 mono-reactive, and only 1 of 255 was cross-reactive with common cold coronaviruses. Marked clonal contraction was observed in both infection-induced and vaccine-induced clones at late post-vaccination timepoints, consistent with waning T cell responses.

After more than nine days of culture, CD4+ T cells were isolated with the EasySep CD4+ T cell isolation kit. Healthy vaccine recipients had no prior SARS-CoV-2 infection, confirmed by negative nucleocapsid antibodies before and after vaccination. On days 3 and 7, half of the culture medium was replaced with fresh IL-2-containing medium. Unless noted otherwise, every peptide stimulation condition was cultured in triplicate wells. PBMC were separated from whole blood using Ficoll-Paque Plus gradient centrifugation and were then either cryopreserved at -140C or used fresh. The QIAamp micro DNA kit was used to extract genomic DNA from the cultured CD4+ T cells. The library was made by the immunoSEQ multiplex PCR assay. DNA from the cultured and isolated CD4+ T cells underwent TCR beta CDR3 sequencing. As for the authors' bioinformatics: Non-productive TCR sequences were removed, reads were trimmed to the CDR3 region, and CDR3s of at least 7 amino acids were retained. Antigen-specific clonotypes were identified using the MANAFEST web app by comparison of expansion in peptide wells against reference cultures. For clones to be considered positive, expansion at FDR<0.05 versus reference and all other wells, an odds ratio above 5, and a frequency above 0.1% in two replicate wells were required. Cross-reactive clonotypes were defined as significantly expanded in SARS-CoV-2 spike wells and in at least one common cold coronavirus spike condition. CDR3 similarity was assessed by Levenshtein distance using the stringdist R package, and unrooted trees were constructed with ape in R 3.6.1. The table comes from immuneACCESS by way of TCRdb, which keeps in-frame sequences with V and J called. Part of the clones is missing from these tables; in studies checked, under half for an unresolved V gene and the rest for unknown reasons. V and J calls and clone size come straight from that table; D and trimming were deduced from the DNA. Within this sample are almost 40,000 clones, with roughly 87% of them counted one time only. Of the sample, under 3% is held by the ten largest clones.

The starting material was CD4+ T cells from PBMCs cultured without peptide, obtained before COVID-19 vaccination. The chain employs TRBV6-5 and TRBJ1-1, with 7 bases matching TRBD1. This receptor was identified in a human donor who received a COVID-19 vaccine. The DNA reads TGTGCCAGCAGCCGACAGGGACTGGGTGAAGCTTTCTTT. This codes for CASSRQGLGEAFF.